A selection of T cell receptor beta chains follows, all from one sample in a study of tumor T cells in aggressive B-cell lymphoma. Measured with immunoSEQ multiplex PCR; TCRdb has only the in-frame clones, and not every one. The data contain roughly 2,500 clones, about 86% of them singletons. Sequenced input: tumor tissue. These receptors all come from an adult with diffuse large B cell lymphoma. CDR3s include the opening cysteine and the closing phenylalanine or tryptophan. Expanded clones get a size class; other rows say once, few or many, or leave the size out.

>once|TRBJ2-3|TRBV6-4
CASSVGLAGASTDTQYF
>once|TRBJ2-2|TRBV7-9
CASSPKPPTSTGELFF
>NA|TRBJ2-7|TRBV6-1
CASSAFRGISYEQYF
>NA|TRBJ2-7|TRBV10-1
CASSDSGRANEQYF
>NA|TRBJ1-1|TRBV27
CASSGGGNTEAFF
>NA|TRBJ2-3|TRBV2
CASSATGGLADTQYF
>NA|TRBJ2-7|TRBV4-2
CASSPQLAGAPPNEQYF
>once|TRBJ2-7|TRBV7-2
CASSLTRGRWEQYF
>few|TRBJ2-2|TRBV19
CATRKDRATGELFF
>once|TRBJ1-1|TRBV29-1
CSVALQGPEAFF
>NA|TRBJ2-3|TRBV5-4
CASSLKTSGASTDTQYF
>NA|TRBJ2-7|TRBV5-1
CASSFTRVPTYEQYF
>NA|TRBJ2-3|TRBV30
CAWSVGLAGADTQYF
>NA|TRBJ1-4|TRBV6-5
CASSLQGGSEKLFF
>NA|TRBJ1-1|TRBV6-1
CASSEPVMNTEAFF
>NA|TRBJ2-2|TRBV7-4
CASSFWQGTNTGELFF
>once|TRBJ2-7|TRBV4-2
CASSQEPGRTYEQYF
>NA|TRBJ2-3|TRBV5-1
CASSIRTSGGGGQSTDTQYF
>NA|TRBJ2-3|TRBV6-1
CASRSLAADTQYF
>NA|TRBJ1-2|TRBV19
CASSAKQGASGYTF
>NA|TRBJ2-5|TRBV30
CAWSLAGEPGETQYF
>once|TRBJ1-1|TRBV19
CASRGTAGPEAFF
>once|TRBJ2-1|TRBV9
CASTIGTGSRDEQFF
>NA|TRBJ2-6|TRBV19
CASSTGGGANVLTF
>NA|TRBJ1-2|TRBV16
CASSPPGEVGLGYTF
>NA|TRBJ2-3|TRBV19
CASRELGSGTQYF
>once|TRBJ2-5|TRBV7-3
CASSSVGRGGLETQYF
>NA|TRBJ2-7|TRBV5-4
CASSPQDTFSYEQYF
>NA|TRBJ2-3|TRBV4-1
CASSQELAGARDTQYF
>NA|TRBJ2-5|TRBV5-1
CASSLATSGRIETQYF
>NA|TRBJ2-5|TRBV6-6
CASSFSGGARETQYF
>once|TRBJ1-5|TRBV4-3
CASSPSAEFKQPQHF
>NA|TRBJ1-6|TRBV5-4
CASSFSRGSNSPLHF
>once|TRBJ1-4|TRBV28
CASSIPRNEKLFF
>NA|TRBJ2-3|TRBV7-3
CASSRVGGTDTQYF
>once|TRBJ1-2|TRBV2
CASRSGQGNYGYTF
>few|TRBJ2-5|TRBV6-5
CASSEIGGETQYF
>few|TRBJ1-5|TRBV6-6
CASSGPLGTSNQPQHF
>once|TRBJ2-1|TRBV6-4
CASSDEYLRDEQFF
>NA|TRBJ2-2|TRBV27
CASRRQGATGELFF
>NA|TRBJ2-7|TRBV7-2
CASSLATTREQYF
>NA|TRBJ1-2|TRBV6-6
CASSTQLSDSGYTF